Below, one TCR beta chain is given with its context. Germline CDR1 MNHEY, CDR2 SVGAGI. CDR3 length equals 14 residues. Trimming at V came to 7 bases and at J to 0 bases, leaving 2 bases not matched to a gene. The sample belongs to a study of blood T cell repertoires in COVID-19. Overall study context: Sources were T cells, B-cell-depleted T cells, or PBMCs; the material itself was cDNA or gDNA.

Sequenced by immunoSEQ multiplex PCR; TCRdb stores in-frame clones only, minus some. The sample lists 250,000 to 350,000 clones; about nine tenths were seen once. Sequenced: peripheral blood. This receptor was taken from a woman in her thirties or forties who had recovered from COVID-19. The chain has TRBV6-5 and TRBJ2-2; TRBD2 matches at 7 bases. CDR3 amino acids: CASNLAANTGELFF. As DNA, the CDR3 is TGTGCCAGCAACCTAGCGGCGAACACCGGGGAGCTGTTTTTT.